The 17 T cell receptor beta chains in this list originate from one sample, sequenced in a study of cytomegalovirus exposure and HLA in healthy donors. PCR amplification relied on 60 Vbeta primers (plus 13 Jbeta primers). Libraries were prepared by immunoSEQ multiplex PCR; TCRdb keeps only in-frame clonotypes and omits some of them. The repertoire holds about 69,000 clones, with 65% to 70% as singletons. Material for sequencing was PBMCs. The receptor set was obtained from a woman aged 25-40 years in good health and CMV-seronegative.

The count of this clone is one. The rearrangement uses TRBV4-3 and TRBJ2-2; D gene uncertain. Trimming removed 1 base at V and 3 bases at J, with 9 bases between. Per the germline V gene, CDR1 is LGHNA and CDR2 is YSLEER. The CDR3 is 15 amino acids. The CDR3 region has the DNA TGCGCCAGCAGCCAAGGAGGCACCCACACCGGGGAGCTGTTTTTT. This gives the protein CASSQGGTHTGELFF.

In regard to this clone: The sample has other DNA sequences that encode this CDR3 too. V is TRBV7-3 and J is TRBJ1-1; 8 bases fit TRBD1. Unmatched junction bases numbered 3, after V lost 5 bases and J lost 4 bases. The CDR3 is 13 residues long. Germline values: CDR1 SGHTA, CDR2 FQGTGA. In DNA, the CDR3 is TGTGCCAGCAGCCCTACAGGGGGCACTGAAGCTTTCTTT. As protein: CASSPTGGTEAFF.

The chain joins TRBV2 to TRBJ2-3; D unclear. Germline loops: CDR1 SNHLY, CDR2 FYNNEI. V was trimmed by 4 bases and J by 4 bases, leaving 6 bases between them. The CDR3 runs 12 residues. The CDR3 DNA reads TGTGCCAGCAGTGGAGAGGCAGATACGCAGTATTTT. Protein product: CASSGEADTQYF.

The chain is built from TRBV5-4 and TRBJ2-7, with D possibly matching TRBD1 (6 bases). The CDR3 contains 13 residues. Between the trimmed V and J ends, which lost 4 bases and 5 bases, there was a span of 13 bases. Germline V lookup: CDR1 SGHNT, CDR2 YYREEE (reference sequence). This chain's CDR3 is CASSLKGQHEQYF. The CDR3 region has the DNA TGTGCCAGCAGCCTGAAGGGACAACACGAGCAGTACTTC. Based on the CDR3 plus reference TRBV5-4 and TRBJ2-7, the full variable domain is ETGVTQSPTHLIKTRGQQVTLRCSSQSGHNTVSWYQQALGQGPQFIFQYYREEENGRGNFPPRFSGLQFPNYSSELNVNALELDDSALYLCASSLKGQHEQYFGPGTRLTVT.

With regard to this clone: Because it lacks the conserved phenylalanine or tryptophan at the end, this CDR3 is likely a read error. The chain carries TRBV6-1 and TRBJ1-5; TRBD1 aligns across 9 bases. V lost 0 bases, J lost 6 bases, and 6 bases stayed unmatched. The CDR3 length is 16 residues. Germline V gene lookup returns CDR1 MNHNS and CDR2 SASEGT. The CDR3 region has the DNA TGTGCCAGCAGTGAAGCGCTAGGGACAGGGTTTCAGCCCCAGCATGTT. Translation gives CASSEALGTGFQPQHV.

This clone showed up just once. The chain joins TRBV4-1 to TRBJ1-1, with D perhaps matching TRBD1 (6 bases). Trimming took off 6 bases at V and 4 bases at J, with 12 bases between the two ends. This CDR3 is built from 13 residues. Germline CDR1 MGHRA, CDR2 YSYEKL. Here the CDR3 DNA reads TGCGCCAGCAGGAATACAGGGAGCACTGAAGCTTTCTTT. Its translation is CASRNTGSTEAFF.

This chain connects TRBV11-3 to TRBJ1-1; D ambiguous. Germline V lookup: CDR1 SGHNT, CDR2 YENEEA. V lost 5 bases to trimming and J lost 4 bases, with 11 bases between them. This CDR3 contains 13 residues. The CDR3 nucleotides read TGTGCCAGCAGCCCCTCGGGTGGCACTGAAGCTTTCTTT. It is translated as CASSPSGGTEAFF. Drawing the rest from reference TRBV11-3 and TRBJ1-1, the complete variable domain is EAGVVQSPRYKIIEKKQPVAFWCNPISGHNTLYWYLQNLGQGPELLIRYENEEAVDDSQLPKDRFSAERLKGVDSTLKIQPAELGDSAVYLCASSPSGGTEAFFGQGTRLTVV.

The rearrangement joins TRBV6-5 to TRBJ1-1, with TRBD1 matching over 7 bases. The CDR3 has 16 residues. The V segment lost 0 bases and the J segment 0 bases; nucleotides outside the gene matches: 4. The germline CDR1 and CDR2 sequences are MNHEY and SVGAGI. The CDR3 region is CASSYSTGSMNTEAFF. As DNA, the CDR3 is TGTGCCAGCAGTTACTCGACAGGGAGCATGAACACTGAAGCTTTCTTT.

This clone was detected many times. The chain couples TRBV6-4 to TRBJ1-1; 9 bases fit TRBD1. Germline V gene lookup returns CDR1 MRHNA and CDR2 SNTAGT. The CDR3 runs 15 residues. With 0 bases clipped from V and 5 bases from J, the junction kept 4 bases outside the gene matches. The CDR3 reads CASSDSTGGGTEAFF. The CDR3 DNA is TGTGCCAGCAGTGACTCTACAGGGGGCGGAACTGAAGCTTTCTTT.

J is TRBJ1-4 and V is TRBV27; a weak D match, TRBD1 (6 bases). Trimming pared 6 bases from V and 0 bases from J, leaving 11 bases between. This CDR3 spans 15 amino acids. Germline V gene lookup returns CDR1 MNHEY and CDR2 SMNVEV (reference sequence). The CDR3 loop reads CASRTHRATNEKLFF. The CDR3 DNA reads TGTGCCAGCAGGACCCACAGGGCAACTAATGAAAAACTGTTTTTT.

The V gene is TRBV5-4, the J gene TRBJ2-1; 15 bases map to TRBD2. The CDR3 has 18 residues. V lost 3 bases and J lost 2; bases outside the gene matches: 6. Germline V gene sequence: CDR1 SGHNT, CDR2 YYREEE (reference sequence). The CDR3 reads CASSWTRTSGGAYNEQFF. In nucleotides, the CDR3 is TGTGCCAGCAGCTGGACTCGGACTAGCGGGGGGGCCTACAATGAGCAGTTCTTC. The entire variable domain, with the rest obtained from reference TRBV5-4 and TRBJ2-1, is as follows: ETGVTQSPTHLIKTRGQQVTLRCSSQSGHNTVSWYQQALGQGPQFIFQYYREEENGRGNFPPRFSGLQFPNYSSELNVNALELDDSALYLCASSWTRTSGGAYNEQFFGPGTRLTVL.

This chain connects TRBV7-5 to TRBJ1-1. TRBV7-5 corresponds to a pseudogene. This CDR3 has 15 amino acids. This CDR3 is CVRSPGEALNTEAFF. CDR3 in DNA: TGTGTCAGAAGCCCGGGTGAGGCTTTGAACACTGAAGCTTTCTTT.

The V and J genes are TRBV7-3 and TRBJ2-7, with D possibly being TRBD1 (7 bases). The CDR3 is 15 residues long. Germline assignment: CDR1 SGHTA and CDR2 FQGTGA. V lost 1 base to trimming and J lost 4 bases, with 14 bases between them. The CDR3 reads CASSLIGGGDYEQYF. CDR3 bases: TGTGCCAGCAGCTTAATAGGGGGCGGGGATTACGAGCAGTACTTC.

The V gene is TRBV5-1, the J gene TRBJ1-4, with 7 bases fitting TRBD1. This CDR3 has 19 residues. Per the germline V gene, CDR1 is SGHRS and CDR2 is YFSETQ. V lost 0 bases, J lost 2 bases, and 13 bases stayed unmatched. The CDR3 here is CASSLAFTGVKGTNEKLFF. The CDR3 nucleotides read TGCGCCAGCAGCTTGGCATTTACAGGGGTTAAGGGTACTAATGAAAAACTGTTTTTT.

The V and J genes are TRBV7-2 and TRBJ2-5; maybe TRBD2 (7 bases). The CDR3 contains 14 residues. Germline CDR1 is SGHTA and CDR2 is FQGNSA. With 5 bases removed from V and 3 bases from J, the gap between germline ends came to 13 bases. The CDR3 here is CASSIGGPKETQYF. CDR3 coding DNA: TGTGCCAGCAGCATCGGGGGGCCCAAAGAGACCCAGTACTTC.

The chain uses TRBV11-2 and TRBJ1-1; possibly TRBD1 for D (5 bases). This CDR3 is 14 amino acids long. CDR1 is SGHAT and CDR2 is FQNNGV in the germline V gene. Trimming took 0 bases from V and 11 from J, leaving 16 bases between them. The CDR3 spells CASSLDLGGKVAFF. DNA of the CDR3: TGTGCCAGCAGCTTAGATCTTGGGGGGAAGGTGGCTTTCTTT.

This chain links TRBV4-1 with TRBJ2-1; TRBD2 is a possible D gene (6 bases). Trimming removed 3 bases from V and 7 bases from J, with 10 bases in between. Germline lookup yields CDR1 MGHRA and CDR2 YSYEKL. The CDR3 spans 13 residues. In DNA, the CDR3 is TGCGCCAGCAGCCATTTAGGAGGGAATGAGCAGTTCTTC. Translating gives CASSHLGGNEQFF.